This entry lists 5 T cell receptor beta chains sequenced from one sample in a study of blood T cell repertoires in COVID-19 (dated by TCRdb to 2018 to 2021). Library preparation was by the immunoSEQ multiplex PCR assay. The immuneACCESS repertoire file appears here via TCRdb, limited to in-frame rearrangements. These files lack a portion of the clones; in checked studies, under half of the deficit traces to unresolved V genes, and the cause of the others is not known. Present in this sample are approximately 190,000 clones, 65% to 85% of which were seen just once. The ten top clones hold 7% to 9% of the sample. The sequencing input was PBMCs or T cells enriched from blood (not recorded which). Source of these receptors: a man aged 35 to 55 who had recovered from COVID-19.

The V call is TRBV9, the J call TRBJ2-1; 8 positions agree with TRBD2. This CDR3 spans 15 amino acids. V trimming: 4 bases; J trimming: 3 bases; junction bases outside the gene matches: 6. CDR1 is SGDLS and CDR2 is YYNGEE in the germline V gene. Here the CDR3 reads CASSFHSGDYNEQFF. In nucleotides, the CDR3 is TGTGCCAGCAGCTTCCATAGCGGGGACTACAATGAGCAGTTCTTC.

This clone appeared a single time. This chain joins TRBV6-2 or TRBV6-3 and TRBJ2-1; no clear D gene. V lost 2 bases and J lost 8, with 10 bases in between. There are 13 residues in the CDR3. Germline lookup yields CDR1 MNHEY and CDR2 SVGEGT. This CDR3 is CASSYESEDEQFF. The CDR3 DNA follows: TGTGCCAGCAGTTACGAAAGCGAGGATGAGCAGTTCTTC.

The table lists this clone with a count of one. As DNA, the CDR3 is TGTGCCAGTCGTCGTGGGACAGGGGAAAGGCGAGGCTACACCTTC. Its translation: CASRRGTGERRGYTF. The chain carries TRBV19 and TRBJ1-2; 10 positions match TRBD1. From germline, CDR1 is LNHDA and CDR2 SQIVND (reference sequence). V gave up 8 bases and J gave up 8 bases; unmatched junction bases: 14. This CDR3 has 15 residues.

The rearrangement links TRBV6-5 to TRBJ1-5; 10 positions agree with TRBD1. The CDR3 runs to 14 residues. Trimming at V came to 4 bases and at J to 5 bases, leaving 2 bases not matched to a gene. CDR1 and CDR2 from the germline V gene are MNHEY and SVGAGI. CDR3 in amino acids: CASSWGTGDQPQHF. CDR3 in DNA: TGTGCCAGCAGTTGGGGGACAGGGGATCAGCCCCAGCATTTT.

V usage is TRBV5-1 and J usage is TRBJ1-4; 9 bases match TRBD1. The V gene's germline CDR1 is SGHRS and CDR2 YFSETQ. The CDR3 covers 14 residues. J was trimmed by 5 bases and V by 4 bases; bases with no gene match: 3. CDR3 DNA sequence: TGCGCCAGCAGCCGCGGGACAGGGAATGAAAAACTGTTTTTT. Residues: CASSRGTGNEKLFF.